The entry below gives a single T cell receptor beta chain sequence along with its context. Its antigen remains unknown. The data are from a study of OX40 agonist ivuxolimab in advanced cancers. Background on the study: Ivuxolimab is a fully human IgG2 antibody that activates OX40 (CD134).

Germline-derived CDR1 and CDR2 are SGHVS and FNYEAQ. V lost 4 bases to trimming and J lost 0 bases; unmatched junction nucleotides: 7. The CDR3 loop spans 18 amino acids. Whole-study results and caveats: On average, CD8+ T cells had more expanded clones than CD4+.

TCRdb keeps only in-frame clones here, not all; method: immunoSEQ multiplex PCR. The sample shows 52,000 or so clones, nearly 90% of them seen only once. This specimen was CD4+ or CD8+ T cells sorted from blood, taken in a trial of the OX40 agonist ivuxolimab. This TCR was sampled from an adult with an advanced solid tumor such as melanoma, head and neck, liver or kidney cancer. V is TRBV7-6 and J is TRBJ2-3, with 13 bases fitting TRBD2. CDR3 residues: CASSYTSGGAASTDTQYF. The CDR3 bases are TGTGCCAGCAGCTATACTAGCGGGGGGGCGGCTAGCACAGATACGCAGTATTTT.